One T cell receptor (beta chain) is described in this entry. Germline V lookup: CDR1 LGHNA, CDR2 YSLEER. The ends were cut back, 1 base at V and 3 bases at J, with 12 bases in the middle. CDR3 size: 15 residues. The data belong to a study of blood T cell repertoires in COVID-19. Across the whole study: Acute and convalescent COVID-19 specimens originated in the United States, Italy and Spain. The cDNA or gDNA used as material had been derived from T cells, B-cell-depleted T cells, or PBMCs.

Sequencing used immunoSEQ multiplex PCR; TCRdb keeps in-frame clones, though not all of them. The sample records over 200,000 clones, 80% to 85% being singletons. The specimen sequenced was peripheral blood. The sequence was obtained from a woman aged 80 or over with active or convalescent COVID-19. The chain has TRBV4-3 and TRBJ1-2, with D unclear. In nucleotides, the CDR3 is TGCGCCAGCAGCCAAGCGGGATCAGACTACTATGGCTACACCTTC. Translating it yields CASSQAGSDYYGYTF.